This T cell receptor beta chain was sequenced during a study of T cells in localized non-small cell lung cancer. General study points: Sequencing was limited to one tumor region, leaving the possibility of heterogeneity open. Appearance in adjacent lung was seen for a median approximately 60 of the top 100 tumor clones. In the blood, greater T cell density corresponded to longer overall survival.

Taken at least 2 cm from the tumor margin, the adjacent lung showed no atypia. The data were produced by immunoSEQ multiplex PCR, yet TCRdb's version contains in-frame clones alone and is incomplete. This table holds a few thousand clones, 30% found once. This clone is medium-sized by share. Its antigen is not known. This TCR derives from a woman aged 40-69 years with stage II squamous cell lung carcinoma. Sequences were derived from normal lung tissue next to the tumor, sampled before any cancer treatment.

The CDR3 is CASSLANLGADSPLHF. Here the CDR3 DNA reads TGTGCCAGCAGCTTGGCCAATTTGGGGGCAGATTCACCCCTCCACTTT. V gene TRBV11-3 combines with J gene TRBJ1-6; tentatively, D is TRBD1 (6 bases). Germline V gene sequence: CDR1 SGHNT, CDR2 YENEEA. The CDR3 totals 16 residues. V was clipped by 3 bases and J by 8 bases, with 17 bases between them.